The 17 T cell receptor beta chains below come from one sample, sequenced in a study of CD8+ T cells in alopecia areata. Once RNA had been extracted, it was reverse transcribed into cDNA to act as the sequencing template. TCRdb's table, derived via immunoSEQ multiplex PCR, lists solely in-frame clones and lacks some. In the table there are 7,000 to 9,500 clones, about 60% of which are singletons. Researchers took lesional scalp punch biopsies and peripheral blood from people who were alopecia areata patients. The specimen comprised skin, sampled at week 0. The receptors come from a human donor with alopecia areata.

CDR3 loop: CSVSPGGYEQYF. DNA for the CDR3: TGCAGCGTATCTCCAGGGGGGTACGAGCAGTACTTC. This rearrangement joins TRBV29-1 to TRBJ2-7; possibly TRBD1 for D (7 bases). Trimming left V 6 bases short and J 4 bases short, with 13 bases between. The CDR3 loop spans 12 amino acids. Looked up from germline, CDR1 is SQVTM and CDR2 is ANQGSEA.

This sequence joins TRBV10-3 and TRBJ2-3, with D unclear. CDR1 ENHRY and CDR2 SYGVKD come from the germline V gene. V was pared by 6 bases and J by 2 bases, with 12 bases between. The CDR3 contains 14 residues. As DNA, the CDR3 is TGTGCCATCAGGGGGATACTTTCCACAGATACGCAGTATTTT. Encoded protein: CAIRGILSTDTQYF.

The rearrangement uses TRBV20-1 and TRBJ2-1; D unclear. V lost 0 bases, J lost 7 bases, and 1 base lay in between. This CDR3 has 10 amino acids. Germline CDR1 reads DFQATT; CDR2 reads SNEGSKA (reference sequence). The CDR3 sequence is CSARENEQFF. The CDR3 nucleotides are TGCAGTGCTAGAGAGAATGAGCAGTTCTTC.

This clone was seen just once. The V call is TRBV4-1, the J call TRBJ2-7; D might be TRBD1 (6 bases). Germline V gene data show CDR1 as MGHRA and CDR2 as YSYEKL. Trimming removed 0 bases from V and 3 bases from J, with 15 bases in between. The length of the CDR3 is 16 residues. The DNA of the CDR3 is TGCGCCAGCAGCCAAGATTTCGGACAGCTATACTACGAGCAGTACTTC. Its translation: CASSQDFGQLYYEQYF.

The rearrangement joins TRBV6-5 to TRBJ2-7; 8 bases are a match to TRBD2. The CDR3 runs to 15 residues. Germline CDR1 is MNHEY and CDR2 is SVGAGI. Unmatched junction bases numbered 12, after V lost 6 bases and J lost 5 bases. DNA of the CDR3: TGTGCCAGCAGCTCCGGGGGGCGGGAGGCGGACGAGCAGTACTTC. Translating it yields CASSSGGREADEQYF.

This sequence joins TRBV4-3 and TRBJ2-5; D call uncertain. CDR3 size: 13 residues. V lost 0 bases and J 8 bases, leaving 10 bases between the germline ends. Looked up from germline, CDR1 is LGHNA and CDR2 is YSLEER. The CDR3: CASSQEPPATQYF. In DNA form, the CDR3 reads TGCGCCAGCAGCCAAGAACCACCGGCTACCCAGTACTTC.

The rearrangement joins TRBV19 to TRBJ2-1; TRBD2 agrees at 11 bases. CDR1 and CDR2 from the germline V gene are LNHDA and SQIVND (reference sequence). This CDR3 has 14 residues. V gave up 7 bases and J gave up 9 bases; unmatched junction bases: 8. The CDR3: CASKWGTSGFEQFF. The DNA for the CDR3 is TGTGCCAGTAAATGGGGGACTAGCGGTTTTGAGCAGTTCTTC.

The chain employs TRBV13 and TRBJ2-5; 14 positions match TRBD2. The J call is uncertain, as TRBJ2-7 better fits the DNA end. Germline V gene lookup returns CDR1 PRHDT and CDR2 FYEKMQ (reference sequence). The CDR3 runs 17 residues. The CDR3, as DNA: TGTGCCAGCAGCTCCGCAACCGGGACTAGCGGGAGTTACGAGCAGTACTTC. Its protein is CASSSATGTSGSYEQYF.

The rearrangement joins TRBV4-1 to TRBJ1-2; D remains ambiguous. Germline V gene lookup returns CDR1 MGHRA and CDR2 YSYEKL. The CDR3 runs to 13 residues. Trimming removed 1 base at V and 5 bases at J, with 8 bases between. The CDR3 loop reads CASSQGGRYGYTF. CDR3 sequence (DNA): TGCGCCAGCAGCCAAGGTGGGAGATATGGCTACACCTTC.

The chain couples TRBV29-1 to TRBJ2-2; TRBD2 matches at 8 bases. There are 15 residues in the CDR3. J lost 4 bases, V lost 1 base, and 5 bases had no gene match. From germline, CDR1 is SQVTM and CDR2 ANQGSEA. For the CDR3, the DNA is TGCAGCGTTGAAGGCCCGGGACTAGTCACCGGGGAGCTGTTTTTT. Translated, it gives CSVEGPGLVTGELFF.

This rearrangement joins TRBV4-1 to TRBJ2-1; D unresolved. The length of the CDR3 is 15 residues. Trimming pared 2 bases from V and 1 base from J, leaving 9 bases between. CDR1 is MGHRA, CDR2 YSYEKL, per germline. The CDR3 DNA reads TGCGCCAGCAGCCAATCGTATGGGTCCTACAATGAGCAGTTCTTC. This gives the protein CASSQSYGSYNEQFF.

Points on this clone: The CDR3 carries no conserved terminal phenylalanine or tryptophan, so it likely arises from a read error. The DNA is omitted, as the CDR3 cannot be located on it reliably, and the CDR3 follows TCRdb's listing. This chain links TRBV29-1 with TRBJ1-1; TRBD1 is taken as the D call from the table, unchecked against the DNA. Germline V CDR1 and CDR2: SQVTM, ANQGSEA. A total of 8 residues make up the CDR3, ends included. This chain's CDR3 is CSVDAGTV.

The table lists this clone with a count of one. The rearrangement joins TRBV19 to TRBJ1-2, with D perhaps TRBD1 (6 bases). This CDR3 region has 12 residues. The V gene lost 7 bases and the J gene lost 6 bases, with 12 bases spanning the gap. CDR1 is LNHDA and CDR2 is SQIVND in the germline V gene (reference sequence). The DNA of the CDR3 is TGTGCCAGTACCCGGGACACCCATGGCTACACCTTC. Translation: CASTRDTHGYTF.

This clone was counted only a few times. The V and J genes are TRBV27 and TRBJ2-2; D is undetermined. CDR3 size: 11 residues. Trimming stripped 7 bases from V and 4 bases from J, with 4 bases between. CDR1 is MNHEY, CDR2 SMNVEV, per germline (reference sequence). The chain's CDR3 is CASTGTGELFF. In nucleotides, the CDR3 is TGTGCCAGCACGGGCACCGGGGAGCTGTTTTTT.

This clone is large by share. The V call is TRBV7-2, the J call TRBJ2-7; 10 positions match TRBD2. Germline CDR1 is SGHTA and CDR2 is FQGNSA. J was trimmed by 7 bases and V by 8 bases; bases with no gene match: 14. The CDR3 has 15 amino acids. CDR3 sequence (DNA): TGTGCCAGCGGACTAGCGGAGAACCCCACCGCAGAGCAGTACTTC. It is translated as CASGLAENPTAEQYF.

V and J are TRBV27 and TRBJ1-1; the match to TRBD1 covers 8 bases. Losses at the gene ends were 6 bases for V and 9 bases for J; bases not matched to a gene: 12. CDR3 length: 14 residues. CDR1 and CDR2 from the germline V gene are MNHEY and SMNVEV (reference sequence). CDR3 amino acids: CASRPRGRGYQAFF. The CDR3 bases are TGTGCCAGCAGACCCAGGGGGCGCGGGTATCAAGCTTTCTTT.

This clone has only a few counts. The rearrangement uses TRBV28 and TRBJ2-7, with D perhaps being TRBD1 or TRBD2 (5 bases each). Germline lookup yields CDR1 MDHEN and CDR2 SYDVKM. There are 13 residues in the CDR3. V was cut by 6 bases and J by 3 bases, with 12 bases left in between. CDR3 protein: CASSHGTDYEQYF. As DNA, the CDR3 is TGTGCCAGCAGCCACGGGACGGACTACGAGCAGTACTTC.